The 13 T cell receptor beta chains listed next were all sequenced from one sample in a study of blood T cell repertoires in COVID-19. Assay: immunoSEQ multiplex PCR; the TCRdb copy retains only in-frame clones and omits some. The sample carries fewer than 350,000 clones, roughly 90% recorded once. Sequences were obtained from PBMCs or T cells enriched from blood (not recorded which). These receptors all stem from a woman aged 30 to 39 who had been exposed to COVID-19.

The CDR3 nucleotides are TGTGCCAGCAGCCCAGGGGACTATGGCTACACCTTC. It translates to CASSPGDYGYTF. The chain carries TRBV11-3 and TRBJ1-2; D may be TRBD1 (6 bases). V was shortened by 5 bases and J by 3 bases, with 7 bases between the two germline ends. The CDR3 contains 12 residues. In germline, CDR1 is SGHNT, CDR2 YENEEA. Variable domain in full (rest from reference TRBV11-3 and TRBJ1-2): EAGVVQSPRYKIIEKKQPVAFWCNPISGHNTLYWYLQNLGQGPELLIRYENEEAVDDSQLPKDRFSAERLKGVDSTLKIQPAELGDSAVYLCASSPGDYGYTFGSGTRLTVV.

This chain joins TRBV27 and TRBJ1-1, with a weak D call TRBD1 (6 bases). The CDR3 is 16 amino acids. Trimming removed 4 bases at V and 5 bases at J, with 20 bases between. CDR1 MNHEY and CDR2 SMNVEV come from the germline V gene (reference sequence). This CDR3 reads CASSSLARGEGTEAFF. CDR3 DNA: TGTGCCAGCAGTTCTTTGGCCAGGGGCGAGGGGACTGAAGCTTTCTTT.

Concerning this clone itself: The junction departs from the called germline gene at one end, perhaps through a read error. As DNA, the CDR3 is TGTGCCAGCAGTTTATCACGGACAACGAATGAAAAACTGTTTTTT. Translation: CASSLSRTTNEKLFF. The J gene is TRBJ1-4, the V gene TRBV28; D is possibly TRBD1 (5 bases). The length of the CDR3 is 15 residues. Germline V lookup: CDR1 MDHEN, CDR2 SYDVKM. Looking up the rest from reference TRBV28 and TRBJ1-4 gives the full variable domain: DVKVTQSSRYLVKRTGEKVFLECVQDMDHENMFWYRQDPGLGLRLIYFSYDVKMKEKGDIPEGYSVSREKKERFSLILESASTNQTSMYLCASSLSRTTNEKLFFGSGTQLSVL.

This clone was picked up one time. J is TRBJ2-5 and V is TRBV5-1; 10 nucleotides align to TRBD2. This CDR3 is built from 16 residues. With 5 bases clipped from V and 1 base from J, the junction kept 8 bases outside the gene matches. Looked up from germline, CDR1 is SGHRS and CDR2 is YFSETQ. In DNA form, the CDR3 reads TGCGCCAGCAGGGTTGCAAGGACTAGCGGCCAAGAGACCCAGTACTTC. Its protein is CASRVARTSGQETQYF.

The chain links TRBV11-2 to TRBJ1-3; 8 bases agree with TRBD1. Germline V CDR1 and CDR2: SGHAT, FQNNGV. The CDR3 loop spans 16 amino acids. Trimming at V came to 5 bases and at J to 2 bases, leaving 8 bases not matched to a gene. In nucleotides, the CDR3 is TGTGCCAGCAGCCCCCGGACAGGGAGTCCTGGAAACACCATATATTTT. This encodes CASSPRTGSPGNTIYF.

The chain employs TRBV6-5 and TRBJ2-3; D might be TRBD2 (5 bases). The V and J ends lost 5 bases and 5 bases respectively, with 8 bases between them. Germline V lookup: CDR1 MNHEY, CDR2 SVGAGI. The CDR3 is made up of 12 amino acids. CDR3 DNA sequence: TGTGCCAGCAGTCACACTAGAGATACGCAGTATTTT. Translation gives CASSHTRDTQYF.

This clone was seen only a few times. CDR3 residues: CAWATGGAGNTIYF. The CDR3 region has the DNA TGTGCCTGGGCGACTGGGGGGGCTGGAAACACCATATATTTT. The chain links TRBV30 to TRBJ1-3; D is perhaps TRBD1 (5 bases). The CDR3 loop spans 14 amino acids. V was shortened by 5 bases and J by 2 bases, with 13 bases between the two germline ends. Germline CDR1 reads GTSNPN; CDR2 reads SVGIG (reference sequence).

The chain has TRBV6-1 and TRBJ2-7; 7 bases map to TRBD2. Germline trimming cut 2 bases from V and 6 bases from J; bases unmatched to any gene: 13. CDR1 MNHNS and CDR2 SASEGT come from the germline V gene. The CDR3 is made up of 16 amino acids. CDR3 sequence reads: CASSEWGGRNEGEQYF. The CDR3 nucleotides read TGTGCCAGCAGTGAATGGGGGGGGAGAAATGAAGGCGAGCAGTACTTC.

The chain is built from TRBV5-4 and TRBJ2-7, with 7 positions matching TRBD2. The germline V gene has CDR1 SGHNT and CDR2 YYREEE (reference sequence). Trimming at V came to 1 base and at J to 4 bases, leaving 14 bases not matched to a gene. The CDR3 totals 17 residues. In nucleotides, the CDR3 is TGTGCCAGCAGCTTGAATCTTCGTTCTAGCGGCTTTTACGAGCAGTACTTC. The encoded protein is CASSLNLRSSGFYEQYF.

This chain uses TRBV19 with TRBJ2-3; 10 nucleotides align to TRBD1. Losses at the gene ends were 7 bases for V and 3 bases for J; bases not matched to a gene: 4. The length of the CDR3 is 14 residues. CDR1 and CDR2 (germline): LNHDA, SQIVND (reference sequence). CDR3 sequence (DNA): TGTGCCAGTACGGGACAGGGGTCAACAGATACGCAGTATTTT. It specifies CASTGQGSTDTQYF. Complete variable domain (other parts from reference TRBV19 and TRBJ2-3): DGGITQSPKYLFRKEGQNVTLSCEQNLNHDAMYWYRQDPGQGLRLIYYSQIVNDFQKGDIAEGYSVSREKKESFPLTVTSAQKNPTAFYLCASTGQGSTDTQYFGPGTRLTVL.

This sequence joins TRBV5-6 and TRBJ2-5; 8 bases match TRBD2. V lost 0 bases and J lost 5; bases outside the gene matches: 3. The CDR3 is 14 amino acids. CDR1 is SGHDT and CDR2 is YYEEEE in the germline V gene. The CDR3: CASSLASSGETQYF. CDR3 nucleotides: TGTGCCAGCAGCTTGGCATCTAGCGGGGAGACCCAGTACTTC. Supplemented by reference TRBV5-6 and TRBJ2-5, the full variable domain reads DAGVTQSPTHLIKTRGQQVTLRCSPKSGHDTVSWYQQALGQGPQFIFQYYEEEERQRGNFPDRFSGHQFPNYSSELNVNALLLGDSALYLCASSLASSGETQYFGPGTRLLVL.

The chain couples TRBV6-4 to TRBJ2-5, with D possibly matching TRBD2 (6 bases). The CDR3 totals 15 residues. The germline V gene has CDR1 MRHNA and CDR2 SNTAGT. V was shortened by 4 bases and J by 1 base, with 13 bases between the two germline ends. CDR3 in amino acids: CASSVFGGSQETQYF. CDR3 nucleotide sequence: TGTGCCAGCAGTGTGTTCGGAGGGTCCCAAGAGACCCAGTACTTC.

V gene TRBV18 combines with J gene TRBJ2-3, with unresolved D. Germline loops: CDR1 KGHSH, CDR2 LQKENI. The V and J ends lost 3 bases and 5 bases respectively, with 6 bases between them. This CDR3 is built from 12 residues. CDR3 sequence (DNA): TGTGCCAGCTCACCTGCAGTAGATACGCAGTATTTT. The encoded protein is CASSPAVDTQYF.